These 12 T cell receptor beta chains originate from one sample sequenced in a study of T cell repertoires in cytomegalovirus infection. The antigens of these receptors remain unknown. One entry per CDR3 protein results from TCRdb running MiXCR on the reads. The profile covers around 89,000 distinct CDR3 sequences, with 25% to 35% appearing a single time and approximately 75% taken by the ten largest. The input for sequencing was CD8+ T cells from cultured PBMCs, taken from culture after CMV antigen stimulation. All receptors come from a human donor in good health (CMV status not recorded). Some clones in this sample may be carry-over from other donors' samples.

This clonotype was seen only a few times. The chain couples TRBV11-2 to TRBJ2-1; 9 bases are shared with TRBD1. CDR3 length: 15 residues. The V gene end was trimmed by 4 bases and the J gene end by 7 bases; junction bases not matched to a gene: 8. The germline CDR1 and CDR2 sequences are SGHAT and FQNNGV. For the CDR3, the DNA is TGTGCCAGCAGCTCCCCCGGGACAGGGTGGAATGAGCAGTTCTTC. Translated: CASSSPGTGWNEQFF. Looking up the rest from reference TRBV11-2 and TRBJ2-1 gives the full variable domain: EAGVAQSPRYKIIEKRQSVAFWCNPISGHATLYWYQQILGQGPKLLIQFQNNGVVDDSQLPKDRFSAERLKGVDSTLKIQPAKLEDSAVYLCASSSPGTGWNEQFFGPGTRLTVL.

This clonotype has a handful of counts. V gene TRBV5-1 combines with J gene TRBJ1-4, with TRBD1 as a possible D gene (6 bases). The ends were cut back, 1 base at V and 7 bases at J, with 26 bases in the middle. The CDR3 sequence is 19 residues long. Germline V gene data show CDR1 as SGHRS and CDR2 as YFSETQ. The CDR3 DNA follows: TGCGCCAGCAGCTTGATACAGATGGGGGGCGCTAAGCTGGGTGAAAAACTGTTTTTT. Protein: CASSLIQMGGAKLGEKLFF. Full variable domain (remainder filled in from reference TRBV5-1 and TRBJ1-4): KAGVTQTPRYLIKTRGQQVTLSCSPISGHRSVSWYQQTPGQGLQFLFEYFSETQRNKGNFPGRFSGRQFSNSRSEMNVSTLELGDSALYLCASSLIQMGGAKLGEKLFFGSGTQLSVL.

This clonotype has ten or more counts. This sequence joins TRBV7-2 and TRBJ2-7; 8 bases match TRBD1. Losses at the gene ends were 5 bases for V and 1 base for J; bases not matched to a gene: 4. CDR1 SGHTA and CDR2 FQGNSA come from the germline V gene. The length of the CDR3 is 14 residues. The CDR3 nucleotides are TGTGCCAGCAGCCGGACAGGGCAGTCCTACGAGCAGTACTTC. Its protein is CASSRTGQSYEQYF.

This clonotype was recorded many times. This rearrangement joins TRBV7-2 to TRBJ2-1, with a tentative D call TRBD1 (6 bases). Germline values: CDR1 SGHTA, CDR2 FQGNSA. V lost 5 bases, J lost 4 bases, and 12 bases lay in between. CDR3 length equals 14 residues. The chain's CDR3 is CASSLGQLYNEQFF. CDR3 DNA: TGTGCCAGCAGCCTCGGACAGTTATACAATGAGCAGTTCTTC.

A few counts support this clonotype. This chain joins TRBV29-1 and TRBJ1-2, with TRBD1 matching over 9 bases. V trimming: 6 bases; J trimming: 4 bases; junction bases outside the gene matches: 18. From germline, CDR1 is SQVTM and CDR2 ANQGSEA. CDR3 length equals 17 residues. This chain's CDR3 is CSVLLPGQGRSGYGYTF. CDR3 in DNA: TGCAGCGTCCTCCTCCCGGGACAGGGAAGATCTGGCTATGGCTACACCTTC.

DNA of the CDR3: TGTGCCAGCAGTTTCGGAGGCGGGCAAGAGACCCAGTACTTC. It codes for CASSFGGGQETQYF. V gene TRBV28 combines with J gene TRBJ2-5, with a tentative D call TRBD2 (5 bases). The length of the CDR3 is 14 residues. Trimming took 3 bases from V and 2 from J, leaving 10 bases between them. Germline V gives CDR1 MDHEN, CDR2 SYDVKM. Together with reference TRBV28 and TRBJ2-5, the CDR3 gives the full variable domain: DVKVTQSSRYLVKRTGEKVFLECVQDMDHENMFWYRQDPGLGLRLIYFSYDVKMKEKGDIPEGYSVSREKKERFSLILESASTNQTSMYLCASSFGGGQETQYFGPGTRLLVL.

The chain joins TRBV10-3 to TRBJ2-3; D possibly matches TRBD1 or TRBD2 (6 bases each). Germline V gives CDR1 ENHRY, CDR2 SYGVKD. V gave up 3 bases and J gave up 4 bases, with 26 bases separating them. The CDR3 consists of 19 residues. CDR3 DNA: TGTGCCATCAGTGACCAGGTGGGGGGCCCTTCGCCTAGCGCAGATACGCAGTATTTT. This gives the protein CAISDQVGGPSPSADTQYF.

This clonotype appeared a few times. V and J are TRBV7-8 and TRBJ2-5; D not certain. The CDR3 consists of 14 residues. Germline lookup yields CDR1 SGHVS and CDR2 FQNEAQ. V lost 3 bases and J lost 2, with 10 bases in between. CDR3 sequence reads: CASSFHPEQETQYF. CDR3 sequence (DNA): TGTGCCAGCAGCTTTCATCCCGAACAAGAGACCCAGTACTTC.

The rearrangement joins TRBV6-6 to TRBJ2-5; TRBD2 matches at 8 bases. Trimming took 5 bases from V and 7 from J; bases not matched to a gene: 6. Germline assignment: CDR1 MNHNY and CDR2 SVGAGI (reference sequence). The CDR3 has 13 amino acids. CDR3 amino acids: CASSVTSGGTQYF. CDR3 bases: TGTGCCAGCAGTGTTACTAGCGGTGGGACCCAGTACTTC.

This chain links TRBV20-1 with TRBJ2-7; possible D gene TRBD1, 7 bases. Germline V gene lookup returns CDR1 DFQATT and CDR2 SNEGSKA (reference sequence). The CDR3 spans 14 residues. Trimming cost V 2 bases and J 3 bases, with 14 bases left between them. CDR3 sequence (DNA): TGCAGTGCTAGACCTCCAGGGGGAGGCTACGAGCAGTACTTC. It specifies CSARPPGGGYEQYF.

This CDR3 reads CASSPGLVIREQFF. The CDR3 DNA reads TGTGCCAGTTCCCCGGGACTAGTTATTCGGGAGCAGTTCTTC. The rearrangement joins TRBV27 to TRBJ2-1; TRBD2 matches 8 bases. V shed 9 bases, J shed 10 bases, and the junction held 14 bases outside the gene matches. Germline V gene data show CDR1 as MNHEY and CDR2 as SMNVEV (reference sequence). The CDR3 consists of 14 residues.

This clonotype was found a few times. The J gene is TRBJ1-2, the V gene TRBV27; 8 bases match TRBD1. The CDR3 extends over 14 amino acids. Germline assignment: CDR1 MNHEY and CDR2 SMNVEV (reference sequence). Trimming cost V 6 bases and J 8 bases; bases outside gene matches: 11. In DNA, the CDR3 is TGTGCCAGCAGGACCGCGACAGGGGTACAGGGCTACACCTTC. The encoded protein is CASRTATGVQGYTF.